This T cell receptor (beta chain) was retrieved from a study of blood T cell repertoires in COVID-19. Across the whole study: PBMCs, B-cell-depleted T cells, or T cells provided the cDNA or gDNA that made up the material.

The V gene's germline CDR1 is SGHNT and CDR2 YYREEE (reference sequence). With 4 bases clipped from V and 3 bases from J, the junction kept 11 bases outside the gene matches. This CDR3 comprises 16 residues. Original analysis: Estimation of nucleated cell counts was performed using reference gene primer amplification. Only in-frame clones appear in the TCRdb table, and some are missing; sequencing was by immunoSEQ multiplex PCR. The D gene and trimming were derived from the DNA, and the V and J assignments and clone size from that table. Altogether about 86,000 clones are present, roughly 88% being singletons, with the ten largest covering approximately 34%.

The chain recombines TRBV5-4 with TRBJ2-3; 7 bases align to TRBD2. Source material: peripheral blood. The receptor was derived from a woman older than 75 with active or convalescent COVID-19. Here the CDR3 reads CASSLPPGGITDTQYF. CDR3 nucleotide sequence: TGTGCCAGCAGCCTGCCGCCGGGAGGTATAACAGATACGCAGTATTTT.